The rows below give T cell receptor beta chains drawn from one sample of a study of cytomegalovirus exposure and HLA in healthy donors. Using immunoSEQ multiplex PCR, the repertoire was profiled, and TCRdb retains in-frame clones only, with some absent. The sample lists around 110,000 clones, over 70% occurring once. Input material: PBMCs. The receptors here all came from a woman between 18 and 29 years old in good health and CMV-seronegative. Each CDR3 is given with its conserved first and last residue. A D gene is named only where the DNA matches it firmly. Only part of the rows carry a size: once, few, many, or a class if the clone is expanded.

v_call,clone_size,j_call,cdr3_length,d_call,cdr3_nt,cdr3_aa
TRBV9,.,TRBJ1-4,14,.,TGTGCCAGCAGCGCCGACATCGTGGATGAAAAACTGTTTTTT,CASSADIVDEKLFF
TRBV27,.,TRBJ1-4,13,.,TGTGCCAGCAGTTTACGAGGGAATGAAAAACTGTTTTTT,CASSLRGNEKLFF
TRBV5-1,.,TRBJ2-5,16,TRBD2,TGCGCCAGCAGCTTTAGCGGGGGGGCAATACCCGAGACCCAGTACTTC,CASSFSGGAIPETQYF
TRBV29-1,many,TRBJ2-3,14,.,TGCAGCGTTGTTTGGGGGGATATTACAGATACGCAGTATTTT,CSVVWGDITDTQYF
TRBV20-1,.,TRBJ1-1,11,.,TGCGCGAAGGCGGTGAACACTGAAGCTTTCTTT,CAKAVNTEAFF
TRBV5-1,.,TRBJ1-1,19,TRBD1,TGCGCCAGCAGCTTGGATGGGACAGGGACTACCGTGGGGGACACTGAAGCTTTCTTT,CASSLDGTGTTVGDTEAFF
TRBV11-3,.,TRBJ1-1,14,TRBD1,TGTGCCAGCAGCTTAGGACAGGGATACACTGAAGCTTTCTTT,CASSLGQGYTEAFF
TRBV5-6,few,TRBJ1-5,13,.,TGTGCCAGCAGCTTACAGGGAAATCAGCCCCAGCATTTT,CASSLQGNQPQHF
TRBV10-2,.,TRBJ2-7,15,.,TGCGCCAGCACCTTCCCCAGGGGCAGCTTTTACGAGCAGTACTTC,CASTFPRGSFYEQYF
TRBV2,.,TRBJ2-1,15,TRBD2,TGTGCCAGCAGTGAGGGGCCTAGCGGGGGGGATGAGCAGTTCTTC,CASSEGPSGGDEQFF
TRBV10-3,.,TRBJ1-1,12,.,TGTGCCATCAGTATAGACAGGACTGAAGCTTTCTTT,CAISIDRTEAFF
TRBV11-3,.,TRBJ2-7,15,TRBD1,TGTGCCAGCAGCCCAGGAACAGGGGGAATCTACGAGCAGTACTTC,CASSPGTGGIYEQYF
TRBV5-1,.,TRBJ1-2,14,.,TGCGCCAGCAGCTTTAGCGGGTTTGGCTATGGCTACACCTTC,CASSFSGFGYGYTF
TRBV19,.,TRBJ1-1,13,.,TGTGCCAGTAGTATAGGAGACAGCACTGAAGCTTTCTTT,CASSIGDSTEAFF
TRBV28,.,TRBJ2-3,14,.,TGTGCCAGCAGTTTAACGGGTAGCACAGATACGCAGTATTTT,CASSLTGSTDTQYF
TRBV14,.,TRBJ2-7,13,.,TGTGCCAGCAGCGTAAGTAAGAGTTACGAGCAGTACTTC,CASSVSKSYEQYF
TRBV4-1,.,TRBJ2-2,15,.,TGCGCCAGCAGCCAGGTCTATGCGAACACCGGGGAGCTGTTTTTT,CASSQVYANTGELFF
TRBV28,.,TRBJ1-3,15,.,TGTGCCAGCAGTCTCACAGGGATCACTGGAAACACCATATATTTT,CASSLTGITGNTIYF
TRBV4-1,.,TRBJ2-5,15,.,TGCGCCAGCAGCCAAGTAGGGGGGGCCGGAGGGACCCAGTACTTC,CASSQVGGAGGTQYF
TRBV28,once,TRBJ1-1,13,.,TGTGCCAGCAGCGGGGGGGTGATACATGAAGCTTTCTTT,CASSGGVIHEAFF
TRBV4-2,.,TRBJ2-1,15,TRBD1,TGTGCCAGCAGCCCTTGGACAGGGTCCTACAATGAGCAGTTCTTC,CASSPWTGSYNEQFF
TRBV2,.,TRBJ1-1,15,TRBD1,TGTGCCAGCAGTCGCGGACAGGGATTATTCACTGAAGCTTTCTTT,CASSRGQGLFTEAFF
TRBV9,.,TRBJ2-5,14,TRBD2,TGTGCCAGCAGCCCTAGCGGGGGGGCGGAGACCCAGTACTTC,CASSPSGGAETQYF
TRBV5-6,.,TRBJ2-7,14,.,TGTGCCAGCAGCAGAACTATGACCGCCTACGAGCAGTACTTC,CASSRTMTAYEQYF
TRBV28,.,TRBJ1-5,15,.,TGTGCCAGCACCTCATCGGGGAATAGCAATCAGCCCCAGCATTTT,CASTSSGNSNQPQHF
TRBV2,.,TRBJ2-5,14,.,TGTGCCAGCAGTGATGACAGGTATTCGGAGACCCAGTACTTC,CASSDDRYSETQYF
TRBV7-9,.,TRBJ1-6,13,.,TGTGCCAGCAGCTCCGTTTCCTATTCACCCCTCCACTTT,CASSSVSYSPLHF
TRBV29-1,.,TRBJ2-1,13,.,TGCAGCGTTGAGCCTAGGGGAGGCTATGGGCAGTTCTTC,CSVEPRGGYGQFF
TRBV6-1,.,TRBJ2-1,15,.,TGTGCCAGCAGTGAAGCGTGGGCCACCTACAATGAGCAGTTCTTC,CASSEAWATYNEQFF
TRBV19,.,TRBJ1-5,15,.,TGTGCCAGTAAGACCACCCCAGGTAGCAATCAGCCCCAGCATTTT,CASKTTPGSNQPQHF